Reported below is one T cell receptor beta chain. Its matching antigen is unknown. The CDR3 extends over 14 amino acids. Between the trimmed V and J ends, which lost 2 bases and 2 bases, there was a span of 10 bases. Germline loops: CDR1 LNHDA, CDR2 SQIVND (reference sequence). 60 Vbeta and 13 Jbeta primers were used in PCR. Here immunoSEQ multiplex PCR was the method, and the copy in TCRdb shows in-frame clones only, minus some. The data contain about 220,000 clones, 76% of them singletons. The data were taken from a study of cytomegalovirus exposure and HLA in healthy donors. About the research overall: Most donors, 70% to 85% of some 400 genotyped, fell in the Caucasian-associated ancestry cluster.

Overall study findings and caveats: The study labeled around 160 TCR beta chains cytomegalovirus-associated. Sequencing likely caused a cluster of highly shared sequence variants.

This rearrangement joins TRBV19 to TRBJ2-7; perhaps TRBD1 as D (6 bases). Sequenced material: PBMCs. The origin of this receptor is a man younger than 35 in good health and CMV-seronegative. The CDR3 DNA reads TGTGCCAGTAGTATAAGTCCAGGGGCCTACGAGCAGTACTTC. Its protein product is CASSISPGAYEQYF.